What follows are 30 T cell receptor beta chains derived from one specimen sequenced in a study of beta chain features in type 1 diabetes. Since all of the isolated RNA was reverse transcribed, expressed TCRB transcripts were what got sequenced. This table comes from immunoSEQ multiplex PCR, and its TCRdb copy is limited to in-frame clones, with some not included. The sample lists under 300,000 clones, about 30% occurring once. The specimen sequenced was central memory CD4+ T cells from blood. The receptors here all came from a man between 25 and 39 years old in good health.

J is TRBJ2-1 and V is TRBV11-2; the D gene is possibly TRBD1 (6 bases). Deletions cut 3 bases from V and 9 bases from J, with 9 bases between. The CDR3 runs to 12 residues. Germline assignment: CDR1 SGHAT and CDR2 FQNNGV. In DNA form, the CDR3 reads TGTGCCAGCAGCTTGCGGACAGCTGAGCAGTTCTTC. Translation gives CASSLRTAEQFF. Using reference TRBV11-2 and TRBJ2-1 for the parts outside the CDR3, the full variable domain is EAGVAQSPRYKIIEKRQSVAFWCNPISGHATLYWYQQILGQGPKLLIQFQNNGVVDDSQLPKDRFSAERLKGVDSTLKIQPAKLEDSAVYLCASSLRTAEQFFGPGTRLTVL.

The chain links TRBV28 to TRBJ1-5; possibly TRBD1 for D (5 bases). Germline assignment: CDR1 MDHEN and CDR2 SYDVKM. The CDR3 covers 14 residues. The V and J ends lost 3 bases and 7 bases respectively, with 13 bases between them. CDR3 region: CASSLGGEGQPQHF. CDR3 DNA sequence: TGTGCCAGCAGTTTGGGAGGGGAAGGGCAGCCCCAGCATTTT.

This clone was detected only once. This chain connects TRBV29-1 to TRBJ1-1; no clear D gene. Germline V gene data show CDR1 as SQVTM and CDR2 as ANQGSEA. The V and J ends lost 3 bases and 7 bases respectively, with 12 bases between them. The CDR3 consists of 12 residues. The CDR3 reads CSVERQFGEAFF. The CDR3 coding sequence is TGCAGCGTTGAGCGGCAGTTTGGTGAAGCTTTCTTT.

This clone was seen a handful of times. V usage is TRBV21-1 and J usage is TRBJ2-7; the DNA was not compared with TRBD1, the D call given in the table. TRBV21-1 is termed a pseudogene. This CDR3 region has 17 residues. The CDR3 DNA is TGTGCCAGCAGCAGAAAAAGGGGGAGAACCGAGGCCTACGAGCAGTACTTC. Protein product: CASSRKRGRTEAYEQYF.

This clone was seen more than once but under ten times. The genes are TRBV23-1 and TRBJ2-7; 8 bases agree with TRBD1. TRBV23-1 is recorded as an ORF, its role being uncertain. There are 13 residues in the CDR3. V shed 7 bases and J 7 bases; nucleotides not matched to a gene: 9. The CDR3 protein is CASKGQGAREQYF. DNA for the CDR3: TGCGCCAGCAAGGGGCAGGGGGCGCGAGAGCAGTACTTC.

The genes are TRBV29-1 and TRBJ2-3; D is perhaps TRBD1 (5 bases). The length of the CDR3 is 13 residues. Trimming shortened V by 8 bases and J by 1 base, and 13 bases separated the two germline ends. Germline V gene data show CDR1 as SQVTM and CDR2 as ANQGSEA. The CDR3, as DNA: TGCAGCTCCTGGACAAAGGGCACAGATACGCAGTATTTT. Protein: CSSWTKGTDTQYF.

The rearrangement uses TRBV7-2 and TRBJ2-3; no reliable D call. The CDR3 runs to 15 residues. V was trimmed by 5 bases and J by 0 bases, leaving 12 bases between them. Per the germline V gene, CDR1 is SGHTA and CDR2 is FQGNSA. The CDR3 DNA reads as TGTGCCAGCAGCAGTGAGCACCTTAGCACAGATACGCAGTATTTT. Protein sequence: CASSSEHLSTDTQYF.

The rearrangement links TRBV29-1 to TRBJ1-2; 11 bases agree with TRBD1. Trimming took 7 bases from V and 3 from J; bases not matched to a gene: 10. Germline assignment: CDR1 SQVTM and CDR2 ANQGSEA. The CDR3 totals 15 residues. CDR3 protein: CSADRTGGEDYGYTF. The DNA for the CDR3 is TGCAGCGCCGACCGGACAGGGGGCGAGGACTATGGCTACACCTTC.

The chain uses TRBV21-1 and TRBJ2-1; the table's D call, TRBD1, was not checked against the DNA. TRBV21-1 is deemed a pseudogene. This CDR3 has 14 amino acids. CDR3 residues: CASSRGTEGNEQFF. The DNA of the CDR3 is TGTGCCAGCAGCAGAGGGACAGAAGGAAATGAGCAGTTCTTC.

This clone turned up a few times. J is TRBJ2-2 and V is TRBV27; 7 bases agree with TRBD1. The CDR3 length is 14 residues. With 5 bases clipped from V and 4 bases from J, the junction kept 4 bases outside the gene matches. CDR1 MNHEY and CDR2 SMNVEV come from the germline V gene (reference sequence). Here the CDR3 reads CASSVYRGTGELFF. The CDR3 coding sequence is TGTGCCAGCAGTGTATACAGGGGCACCGGGGAGCTGTTTTTT.

Points on this clone: Other DNA sequences from this sample encode an identical CDR3 as well. The CDR3 bases are TGTGCCAGCGCCCGGGGGGAGACCCAGTACTTC. Its protein is CASARGETQYF. V is TRBV7-9 and J is TRBJ2-5; perhaps TRBD2 as D (6 bases). This CDR3 spans 11 amino acids. CDR1 is SEHNR, CDR2 FQNEAQ, per germline (reference sequence). With 8 bases removed from V and 5 bases from J, the gap between germline ends came to 9 bases.

The rearrangement uses TRBV7-7 and TRBJ2-7; D possibly matches TRBD1 or TRBD2 (5 bases each). V lost 5 bases, J lost 2 bases, and 13 bases lay in between. CDR1 and CDR2 from the germline V gene are SSHAT and FNYEAQ (reference sequence). There are 14 residues in the CDR3. In DNA form, the CDR3 reads TGTGCCAGCAGCCCTGGGGACCGCACCTACGAGCAGTACTTC. Residues: CASSPGDRTYEQYF.

This clone has just a few counts. The CDR3 DNA is TGTGCCAGCAGCTCCCCACCGAACCAGGGCCAGTGGGAGACCCAGTACTTC. The encoded protein is CASSSPPNQGQWETQYF. The chain has TRBV7-9 and TRBJ2-5, with TRBD1 as a possible D gene (5 bases). The CDR3 length is 17 residues. The germline V gene has CDR1 SEHNR and CDR2 FQNEAQ (reference sequence). V lost 4 bases, J lost 5 bases, and 23 bases lay in between.

On this clone: The sample contains more than one DNA sequence encoding this CDR3. This sequence joins TRBV30 and TRBJ1-6, with TRBD1 matching 9 bases. The V segment lost 5 bases and the J segment 4 bases; nucleotides outside the gene matches: 3. There are 14 residues in the CDR3. Germline V lookup: CDR1 GTSNPN, CDR2 SVGIG (reference sequence). The CDR3 nucleotides read TGTGCCTGGTCCGGGACAGGGTATAATTCACCCCTCCACTTT. As protein: CAWSGTGYNSPLHF.

This clone appeared a single time. CDR3 sequence reads: CASSYSQGGSEQYF. DNA for the CDR3: TGTGCCAGCAGTTACTCCCAGGGAGGATCCGAGCAGTACTTC. V usage is TRBV6-6 and J usage is TRBJ2-7; maybe TRBD2 (6 bases). V shed 0 bases and J shed 6 bases, with 12 bases lying between them. CDR3 length: 14 amino acids. Germline lookup yields CDR1 MNHNY and CDR2 SVGAGI (reference sequence).

This clone was detected a few times. The rearrangement links TRBV6-6 to TRBJ2-7; D unresolved. The V end was cut by 2 bases, the J end by 1 base, with 6 bases between. The CDR3 is 13 amino acids. The germline V gene encodes CDR1 MNHNY and CDR2 SVGAGI (reference sequence). Here the CDR3 DNA reads TGTGCCAGCAGTTACGCGGCGTCCTACGAGCAGTACTTC. This translates into CASSYAASYEQYF.

The rearrangement joins TRBV28 to TRBJ1-5; TRBD1 agrees at 8 bases. Per the germline V gene, CDR1 is MDHEN and CDR2 is SYDVKM. The V and J ends lost 6 bases and 4 bases, in that order; junction bases with no gene match: 8. The CDR3 runs 15 residues. This chain's CDR3 is CASRDRAQRNQPQHF. CDR3 DNA: TGTGCCAGCAGGGACAGGGCTCAGAGAAATCAGCCCCAGCATTTT.

This clone was counted a single time. This chain links TRBV2 with TRBJ1-5; 7 nucleotides agree with TRBD1. Germline lookup yields CDR1 SNHLY and CDR2 FYNNEI. The CDR3 is made up of 13 amino acids. The V segment lost 5 bases and the J segment 5 bases; nucleotides outside the gene matches: 3. The DNA for the CDR3 is TGTGCCAGCAGTTATGACAGGGATCAGCCCCAGCATTTT. This sequence encodes CASSYDRDQPQHF.

This clone was detected only a few times. The genes are TRBV5-1 and TRBJ2-5; 10 bases fit TRBD1. The junction had 5 bases not matched to a gene; V was cut back by 4 bases and J by 5 bases. Germline-derived CDR1 and CDR2 are SGHRS and YFSETQ. This CDR3 is built from 14 residues. The CDR3 bases are TGCGCCAGCAGCACGGGACAGGGGAGGGAGACCCAGTACTTC. It specifies CASSTGQGRETQYF.

The chain joins TRBV15 to TRBJ2-3, with D possibly TRBD1 on 6 matching bases. V was pared by 1 base and J by 3 bases, with 11 bases between. CDR1 and CDR2 from the germline V gene are LNHNV and YYDKDF (reference sequence). The CDR3 has 15 residues. The CDR3 is CATSRGPGATDTQYF. As DNA, the CDR3 is TGTGCCACCAGCAGAGGGCCAGGGGCTACAGATACGCAGTATTTT.

The chain couples TRBV29-1 to TRBJ2-6; D gene unclear. The CDR3 is 13 amino acids. Germline V CDR1 and CDR2: SQVTM, ANQGSEA. V lost 2 bases, J lost 0 bases, and 2 bases lay in between. CDR3 coding DNA: TGCAGCGTTGAACCCTCTGGGGCCAACGTCCTGACTTTC. It translates to CSVEPSGANVLTF.

The J gene is TRBJ1-2, the V gene TRBV7-2; the match to TRBD1 covers 7 bases. Trimming at V came to 1 base and at J to 1 base, leaving 0 bases not matched to a gene. In germline, CDR1 is SGHTA, CDR2 FQGNSA. The CDR3 runs to 14 residues. The CDR3 DNA sequence: TGTGCCAGCAGCTTAGGGGACAGTAACTATGGCTACACCTTC. Translated: CASSLGDSNYGYTF.

As concerns this clone: An end of the junction does not agree with germline; a read error may underlie this. The chain is built from TRBV18 and TRBJ2-3, with 7 bases that match TRBD1. Germline V lookup: CDR1 KGHSH, CDR2 LQKENI. This CDR3 has 15 residues. The CDR3 DNA follows: TGTGCCAGCTCACTGGGACAGCCGAGCACAAATACGCAGTATTTT. This gives the protein CASSLGQPSTNTQYF.

The J gene is TRBJ2-5, the V gene TRBV18; D is undetermined. Germline CDR1 is KGHSH and CDR2 is LQKENI. This CDR3 is 11 amino acids long. V lost 4 bases and J lost 4, with 4 bases in between. The CDR3 loop reads CASSLRETQYF. The CDR3 region has the DNA TGTGCCAGCTCACTACGAGAGACCCAGTACTTC.

This clone was seen only a few times. J is TRBJ1-1 and V is TRBV6-6; 8 nucleotides align to TRBD1. V lost 6 bases to trimming and J lost 1 base; unmatched junction nucleotides: 4. This CDR3 spans 14 amino acids. Looked up from germline, CDR1 is MNHNY and CDR2 is SVGAGI (reference sequence). DNA for the CDR3: TGTGCCAGCAGAGAGGACAGGGCGAACACTGAAGCTTTCTTT. Translating it yields CASREDRANTEAFF.

The rearrangement uses TRBV5-1 and TRBJ2-2, with D tentatively TRBD1 (6 bases). Germline CDR1 is SGHRS and CDR2 is YFSETQ. The CDR3 has 15 amino acids. Trimming removed 2 bases from V and 4 bases from J, with 12 bases in between. This chain's CDR3 is CASSLQDSPTGELFF. CDR3 nucleotides: TGCGCCAGCAGCTTACAGGACAGTCCCACCGGGGAGCTGTTTTTT.

This clone was recorded a few times. This rearrangement joins TRBV10-3 to TRBJ2-7; TRBD1 aligns across 9 bases. The CDR3 runs to 15 residues. CDR1 and CDR2 (germline): ENHRY, SYGVKD. Unmatched junction bases numbered 3, after V lost 3 bases and J lost 0 bases. The CDR3 DNA sequence: TGTGCCATCAGTGACCGGGACAGGGTCTCCTACGAGCAGTACTTC. Its protein is CAISDRDRVSYEQYF.

The chain has TRBV5-1 and TRBJ2-5; D possibly uses TRBD1 or TRBD2 (5 bases each). The V end was cut by 0 bases, the J end by 1 base, with 10 bases between. CDR3 length: 15 residues. Germline assignment: CDR1 SGHRS and CDR2 YFSETQ. The CDR3 spells CASSLGSGGQETQYF. Written as DNA, the CDR3 is TGCGCCAGCAGCTTGGGGAGTGGGGGCCAAGAGACCCAGTACTTC.

A few counts support this clone. The chain uses TRBV7-2 and TRBJ1-1, with a possible D match to TRBD1 (6 bases). Germline CDR1 is SGHTA and CDR2 is FQGNSA. The CDR3 loop spans 16 amino acids. V was shortened by 1 base and J by 8 bases, with 20 bases between the two germline ends. The CDR3, as DNA: TGTGCCAGCAGCTTAGGCTCAGGATACAACAGGGCCGAAGCTTTCTTT. Residues: CASSLGSGYNRAEAFF.

The chain carries TRBV11-2 and TRBJ2-3; D is unclear. Germline CDR1 is SGHAT and CDR2 is FQNNGV. Deletions cut 1 base from V and 0 bases from J, with 2 bases between. The CDR3 consists of 13 residues. CDR3 protein: CASSLASTDTQYF. Here the CDR3 DNA reads TGTGCCAGCAGCTTAGCTAGCACAGATACGCAGTATTTT.